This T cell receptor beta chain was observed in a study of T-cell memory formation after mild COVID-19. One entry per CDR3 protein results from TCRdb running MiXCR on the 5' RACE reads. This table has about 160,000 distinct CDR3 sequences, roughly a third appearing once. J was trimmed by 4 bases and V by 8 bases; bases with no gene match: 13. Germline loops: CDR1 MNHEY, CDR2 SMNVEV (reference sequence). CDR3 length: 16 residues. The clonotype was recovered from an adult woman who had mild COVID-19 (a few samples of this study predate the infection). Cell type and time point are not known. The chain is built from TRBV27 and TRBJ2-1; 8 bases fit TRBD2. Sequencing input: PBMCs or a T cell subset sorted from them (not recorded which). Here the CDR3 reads CASGTPSTSGYNEQFF. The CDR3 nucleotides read TGTGCCAGCGGGACCCCCAGTACTAGCGGTTACAATGAGCAGTTCTTC.